Listed below are T cell receptor beta chains from one sample, sequenced in a study of graft-versus-host responses after intestinal transplantation. Their specific antigens are unknown. Sequenced by immunoSEQ multiplex PCR; TCRdb stores in-frame clones only, minus some. The sample includes tens of thousands of clones, around nine tenths of them seen just once. The starting material was unstimulated CD8+ T cells sorted from spleen or lymph node cells, obtained before intestinal transplant. The source of these receptors is a human donor who received an intestinal transplant. CDR3s include the opening cysteine and the closing phenylalanine or tryptophan. Each record gives: J gene, D gene, V gene, CDR3 protein. The D gene is left open where the match is weak.

>TRBJ2-2|-|TRBV28
CASSSIQGITGELFF
>TRBJ2-3|-|TRBV29-1
CSVASREGDIPTDTQYF
>TRBJ1-2|-|TRBV10-2
CASSEWRGNYGYTF
>TRBJ2-5|-|TRBV7-9
CASSPRATSSQETQYF
>TRBJ1-4|-|TRBV7-9
CASSELQGREEKLFF
>TRBJ2-1|TRBD2|TRBV4-1
CASSLAGGDNEQFF
>TRBJ2-7|-|TRBV4-1
CASSQEGDSYEQYF
>TRBJ2-7|TRBD2|TRBV18
CASSPSGRYEQYF
>TRBJ1-5|-|TRBV6-1
CASSPGRGNQPQHF
>TRBJ2-5|-|TRBV5-1
CASSLEVAPTQETQYF